This TCR beta chain was captured in a study of T cells in Graves' hyperthyroidism and ophthalmopathy. The V gene's germline CDR1 is DFQATT and CDR2 SNEGSKA (reference sequence). Trimming removed 6 bases at V and 14 bases at J, with 20 bases between. The CDR3 contains 12 residues. Notes on this clonotype: Its antigen is not known.

Graves' hyperthyroidism was deemed stable given no ophthalmopathy progression within 18 months. RNA transcripts served as the template for amplifying TCR beta CDR3 regions. An initial round of RT-PCR targeting the TCR CDR3 relied on the HTBI primer set. In TCRdb, the multiplex PCR reads were re-called with MiXCR into one record per CDR3 protein. The sample carries fewer than 750,000 distinct CDR3 sequences, about half recorded once. Study-level points and caveats: The majority of expanded thyroid clonotypes above 0.001 also appeared in blood.

V is TRBV20-1 and J is TRBJ1-5; D not certain. What was sequenced was peripheral blood or thyroid tissue (not recorded which). The receptor was isolated from a woman aged 18-29 years with Graves' hyperthyroidism. CDR3 bases: TGCAGTGCGAGGCTAGCGGGGAACAATGAGCATTTT. The encoded protein is CSARLAGNNEHF.